The rows below give T cell receptor beta chains drawn from one sample of a study of long-term antiretroviral therapy in people with HIV. The table came from immunoSEQ multiplex PCR; TCRdb's copy has only in-frame clones and leaves some out. The top ten hold 7.8% of the sample, which has roughly 20,000 clones, about 77% seen once. The sequencing used unsorted PBMCs, collected at the start of antiretroviral therapy, before treatment. The source is a woman between 35 and 50 years old with HIV. CDR3s include the opening cysteine and the closing phenylalanine or tryptophan. A D gene is named only where the DNA matches it firmly. Clone size, where shown, is once, few, many, or a class for clones that have expanded.

D gene | J gene | V gene | clone size | CDR3 protein | CDR3 DNA
NA | TRBJ1-6 | TRBV5-1 | NA | CASSLGWRGLPLASPLHF | TGCGCCAGCAGTTTGGGGTGGAGGGGGTTACCTCTTGCTTCACCCCTCCACTTT
NA | TRBJ1-3 | TRBV19 | NA | CASSNRKGQTNTIYF | TGTGCCAGTAGTAATCGGAAGGGTCAAACTAACACCATATATTTT
NA | TRBJ2-4 | TRBV19 | NA | CASNPGIAKNIQYF | TGTGCCAGTAACCCGGGGATAGCCAAAAACATTCAGTACTTC
TRBD1 | TRBJ1-6 | TRBV28 | NA | CASSWGQGQNSPLHF | TGTGCCAGCAGTTGGGGACAGGGGCAAAATTCACCCCTCCACTTT
NA | TRBJ1-2 | TRBV9 | NA | CASSAQVNYGYTF | TGTGCCAGCAGCGCCCAGGTGAACTATGGCTACACCTTC
TRBD1 | TRBJ1-5 | TRBV6-1 | NA | CASSKDGTGGGNQPQHF | TGTGCCAGCAGTAAAGACGGGACAGGAGGTGGCAATCAGCCCCAGCATTTT
NA | TRBJ1-1 | TRBV7-2 | NA | CASSLMKSRVTEAFF | TGTGCCAGCAGCTTAATGAAGTCGAGGGTCACTGAAGCTTTCTTT
NA | TRBJ1-5 | TRBV5-8 | NA | CASSLNRENSNQPQHF | TGTGCCAGCAGCTTGAACAGAGAGAATTCCAATCAGCCCCAGCATTTT
TRBD1 | TRBJ1-2 | TRBV30 | once | CAWDRGPYGYTF | TGTGCCTGGGACAGGGGGCCCTATGGCTACACCTTC
NA | TRBJ2-2 | TRBV4-3 | NA | CASSQGVGGELFF | TGCGCCAGCAGCCAGGGGGTGGGCGGGGAGCTGTTTTTT
TRBD1 | TRBJ2-7 | TRBV19 | NA | CASSIDGGTGSYEQYF | TGTGCCAGTAGTATAGATGGTGGGACAGGGAGCTACGAGCAGTACTTC
TRBD1 | TRBJ2-7 | TRBV5-4 | once | CASSRDRGSGYEQYF | TGTGCCAGCAGTCGAGACAGGGGGAGTGGGTACGAGCAGTACTTC
NA | TRBJ2-1 | TRBV27 | once | CASSLPPPGTPQFF | TGTGCCAGCAGTCTTCCCCCACCCGGGACGCCTCAGTTCTTC
TRBD1 | TRBJ1-2 | TRBV6-6 | NA | CASRDGQGGGYTF | TGTGCCAGCAGAGACGGACAGGGTGGAGGCTACACCTTC
NA | TRBJ1-5 | TRBV5-1 | NA | CASSLVGDSNQPQHF | TGCGCCAGCAGCTTGGTTGGGGATAGCAATCAGCCCCAGCATTTT
NA | TRBJ2-5 | TRBV28 | NA | CASSSSGTISQETQYF | TGTGCCAGCAGTTCATCCGGGACAATCAGCCAAGAGACCCAGTACTTC
TRBD2 | TRBJ2-7 | TRBV4-2 | NA | CASSQEPGGQVEQYF | TGTGCCAGCAGCCAAGAGCCGGGAGGCCAGGTCGAGCAGTACTTC
NA | TRBJ2-7 | TRBV27 | NA | CASSLRTNWTRWEQYF | TGTGCCAGCAGTCTTCGGACTAATTGGACCCGTTGGGAGCAGTACTTC
NA | TRBJ1-1 | TRBV11-2 | NA | CASSFSRGVGMNTEAFF | TGTGCCAGCAGCTTCTCCCGTGGTGTTGGGATGAACACTGAAGCTTTCTTT
NA | TRBJ1-6 | TRBV6-5 | NA | CASSYGRTTHSPLHF | TGTGCCAGCAGTTACGGCCGGACTACCCATTCACCCCTCCACTTT
NA | TRBJ2-2 | TRBV25-1 | few | CASSEYTGELFF | TGTGCCAGCAGTGAATACACCGGGGAGCTGTTTTTT
NA | TRBJ1-1 | TRBV27 | NA | CASSTLRGTEAFF | TGTGCCAGCAGTACCCTCCGAGGGACTGAAGCTTTCTTT
NA | TRBJ1-2 | TRBV7-2 | NA | CASSLEGMTGRYGYTF | TGTGCCAGCAGCTTAGAGGGGATGACAGGCCGCTATGGCTACACCTTC